This T cell receptor beta chain originates from a study of blood T cell repertoires in COVID-19. Study-level information: Some COVID-19 samples were acute and others convalescent; all came from the United States, Italy and Spain.

Original processing methods: Researchers report that nucleated cell counts were estimated from reference gene primer amplification. Clones were sequenced by immunoSEQ multiplex PCR, and TCRdb holds only the in-frame ones, with some missing. V and J calls and clone size come straight from that table; D and trimming were deduced from the DNA. The sample has some 100,000 clones; about 86% are singletons. The CDR3 covers 15 residues. Trimming at V came to 5 bases and at J to 6 bases, leaving 11 bases not matched to a gene. CDR1 and CDR2 (germline): SGHAT, FQNNGV. The sample comprised peripheral blood. The receptor comes from a man aged 50-59 years with COVID-19, enrolled during active disease. The V gene is TRBV11-2, the J gene TRBJ2-3; TRBD2 aligns across 7 bases. CDR3 sequence reads: CASSLEAGPWDTQYF. The CDR3 nucleotides are TGTGCCAGCAGCCTGGAAGCGGGGCCCTGGGATACGCAGTATTTT.